This is a list of T cell receptor beta chains from one sample in a study of T cells in Graves' hyperthyroidism and ophthalmopathy. TCRdb reprocessed the multiplex PCR reads with MiXCR, giving one entry per CDR3 protein. Among around 180,000 distinct CDR3 sequences listed, over 15% were seen once. Sequenced: blood. All receptors come from a woman between 50 and 59 years old with Graves' hyperthyroidism. Each CDR3 is given with its conserved first and last residue. Each record gives: D gene, clone size, V gene, J gene, CDR3 protein, CDR3 DNA. D genes are given only for firm matches. Expanded clones get a size class; other rows say once, few or many, or leave the size out.

.	many	TRBV13	TRBJ2-5	CASSYSGILKTPPSRPATNF	TGTGCCAGCAGCTATAGCGGAATTCTCAAAACCCCCCCTTCCAGGCCGGCCACGAACTTC
.	.	TRBV28	TRBJ2-1	CASSLAEFSYNEQFF	TGTGCCAGCAGCTTAGCGGAATTCTCCTACAATGAGCAGTTCTTC
.	many	TRBV2	TRBJ2-3	CASTFDRRTDTQYF	TGTGCCAGCACTTTCGATCGGCGTACAGATACGCAGTATTTT
TRBD2	few	TRBV9	TRBJ2-7	CASSVGAGGPYEQYF	TGTGCCAGCAGCGTAGGAGCGGGGGGCCCCTACGAGCAGTACTTC
.	many	TRBV27	TRBJ2-7	CASSSGYSYEQYF	TGTGCCAGCAGTTCGGGCTACTCCTACGAGCAGTACTTC
TRBD1	few	TRBV27	TRBJ2-2	CASSRTGGAGELFF	TGTGCCAGCAGCAGGACAGGGGGTGCCGGGGAGCTGTTTTTT
TRBD1	many	TRBV7-9	TRBJ2-7	CASSHTGGESYEQYF	TGTGCCAGCAGCCACACAGGGGGCGAAAGCTACGAGCAGTACTTC
.	many	TRBV2	TRBJ2-1	CASSADGAGNEQFF	TGTGCCAGCAGCGCCGATGGCGCGGGAAATGAGCAGTTCTTC
TRBD2	few	TRBV7-2	TRBJ2-3	CASSLGGGVEFTQYF	TGTGCCAGCAGCTTGGGCGGGGGGGTAGAGTTTACGCAGTATTTT
.	few	TRBV11-2	TRBJ2-1	CASSFISHNEQFF	TGTGCCAGCAGCTTTATCTCCCACAATGAGCAGTTCTTC
.	many	TRBV6-2/TRBV6-3	TRBJ2-2	CASRSTNTGELFF	TGTGCCAGCAGATCCACGAACACCGGGGAGCTGTTTTTT
.	many	TRBV12-3/TRBV12-4	TRBJ2-1	CASHRRGYSNEQFF	TGTGCCAGCCACCGACGGGGCTACAGCAATGAGCAGTTCTTC
.	few	TRBV6-4	TRBJ2-6	CASSAQGSGANVLTF	TGTGCCAGCAGTGCCCAGGGGTCTGGGGCCAACGTCCTGACTTTC
TRBD1	many	TRBV6-2/TRBV6-3	TRBJ1-1	CASSYGGRGQAEAFF	TGTGCCAGCAGTTACGGCGGCAGGGGGCAGGCTGAAGCTTTCTTT
TRBD2	.	TRBV4-2	TRBJ2-3	CASRLAVLYGDTQYF	TGTGCCAGCAGGCTAGCGGTTCTTTACGGCGATACGCAGTATTTT
.	many	TRBV29-1	TRBJ2-2	CSVVANRGSAGELFF	TGCAGCGTTGTGGCTAACAGAGGGTCTGCCGGGGAGCTGTTTTTT
TRBD1	many	TRBV7-9	TRBJ2-7	CATGGPGYEQYF	TGTGCCACAGGGGGCCCTGGCTACGAGCAGTACTTC
.	few	TRBV5-4	TRBJ1-5	CASSFSGSNQPQHF	TGTGCCAGCAGTTTCTCCGGGTCCAATCAGCCCCAGCATTTT
.	many	TRBV6-1	TRBJ1-2	CASSPLLVGYTF	TGTGCCAGCTCCCCTCTTCTGGTCGGCTACACCTTC
TRBD1	many	TRBV12-3/TRBV12-4	TRBJ1-5	CASSFGQGTPNQPQHF	TGTGCCAGCAGTTTTGGACAGGGAACTCCCAATCAGCCCCAGCATTTT
TRBD1	few	TRBV20-1	TRBJ2-4	CSARDLGRRTGPLQYF	TGCAGTGCTAGAGATCTTGGTAGGAGGACAGGACCTCTTCAGTACTTC
.	few	TRBV19	TRBJ2-4	CASSHRDRNIQYF	TGTGCCAGTAGTCACCGGGACCGAAACATTCAGTACTTC
TRBD2	many	TRBV5-6	TRBJ2-3	CASSFFGGGSTDTQYF	TGTGCCAGCAGCTTCTTCGGCGGGGGAAGCACAGATACGCAGTATTTT
.	.	TRBV5-8	TRBJ2-1	CASSLEGSSTSSYNEQFF	TGTGCCAGCAGCTTGGAAGGGTCTAGCACCTCCTCCTACAATGAGCAGTTCTTC
.	few	TRBV18	TRBJ2-5	CASSRGFRETQYF	TGTGCCAGCTCCCGGGGGTTCCGGGAGACCCAGTACTTC
.	.	TRBV7-2	TRBJ1-2	CASSSQLREPYNYTF	TGTGCCAGCAGCTCCCAATTACGGGAGCCCTATAACTACACCTTC
.	.	TRBV4-1	TRBJ2-3	CASSLFANTQYF	TGCGCCAGCAGCCTATTCGCGAATACGCAGTATTTT
.	many	TRBV18	TRBJ2-1	CASSMTYEQFF	TGTGCCAGCTCTATGACGTATGAGCAGTTCTTC
TRBD1	many	TRBV7-2	TRBJ2-2	CASSTGGAGELFF	TGTGCCAGCAGCACAGGGGGCGCCGGGGAGCTGTTTTTT
.	many	TRBV14	TRBJ2-7	CASSPGQPTYEQYF	TGTGCCAGCAGTCCCGGACAGCCCACCTACGAGCAGTACTTC
.	many	TRBV20-1	TRBJ2-7	CSAGIPRPEQYF	TGCAGTGCCGGGATCCCTCGGCCCGAGCAGTACTTC
.	many	TRBV7-8	TRBJ2-1	CASTKDIGSYNEQFF	TGTGCCAGCACTAAGGACATTGGCTCCTACAATGAGCAGTTCTTC
.	many	TRBV7-9	TRBJ2-1	CASSFTGPNEQFF	TGTGCCAGCAGCTTCACGGGGCCTAATGAGCAGTTCTTC
TRBD1	.	TRBV19	TRBJ2-1	CASSIRQGPYNEQFF	TGTGCCAGTAGTATCCGACAGGGACCCTACAATGAGCAGTTCTTC
.	.	TRBV5-6	TRBJ1-5	CASSLYTISNRPQHF	TGTGCCAGCAGCTTGTACACCATTAGCAATCGGCCCCAGCATTTT
.	many	TRBV6-1	TRBJ1-5	CASTIGGSNQPQHF	TGTGCCAGCACGATCGGGGGGAGCAATCAGCCCCAGCATTTT
TRBD2	many	TRBV27	TRBJ2-1	CASSFRAGGPSSNEQFF	TGTGCCAGCAGTTTCCGAGCGGGGGGGCCGAGTTCGAATGAGCAGTTCTTC
.	many	TRBV7-2	TRBJ1-1	CASSLVGGVNTEAFF	TGTGCCAGCAGCTTAGTAGGAGGCGTCAACACTGAAGCTTTCTTT
.	many	TRBV27	TRBJ1-2	CASSSSGLANYGYTF	TGTGCCAGCAGTTCTTCAGGATTAGCTAACTATGGCTACACCTTC
.	.	TRBV3-1	TRBJ1-5	CASSQGWRYQPQHF	TGTGCCAGCAGCCAAGGTTGGAGATATCAGCCCCAGCATTTT
TRBD2	many	TRBV6-6	TRBJ2-7	CASSYSSAGGSYEQYF	TGTGCCAGCAGTTACTCGTCAGCGGGGGGCTCCTACGAGCAGTACTTC
TRBD1	many	TRBV2	TRBJ2-7	CASQGQGVTYEQYF	TGTGCCAGCCAAGGACAGGGGGTCACCTACGAGCAGTACTTC
.	.	TRBV27	TRBJ1-5	CASSSDPNNQPQHF	TGTGCCAGCAGTTCAGACCCGAACAATCAGCCCCAGCATTTT
.	many	TRBV20-1	TRBJ2-7	CSARGTGHAAYEQYF	TGCAGTGCTAGAGGGACGGGACACGCGGCCTACGAGCAGTACTTC
TRBD1	.	TRBV5-6	TRBJ1-4	CASSPSVQGAREKLFF	TGTGCCAGCAGCCCGTCGGTCCAGGGGGCTAGGGAAAAACTGTTTTTT
TRBD1	many	TRBV11-2	TRBJ2-1	CASSRDRGHNEQFF	TGTGCCAGCAGCCGGGACAGGGGGCATAATGAGCAGTTCTTC
.	few	TRBV11-3	TRBJ2-7	CASSKLPYEQYF	TGTGCCAGCAGCAAACTCCCCTACGAGCAGTACTTC
.	.	TRBV7-9	TRBJ2-3	CASSLARGGDSTDTQYF	TGTGCCAGCAGCTTAGCGCGGGGCGGGGATTCCACAGATACGCAGTATTTT
TRBD1	few	TRBV6-5	TRBJ2-7	CASSSPGQGALEQYF	TGTGCCAGCAGTTCTCCGGGACAGGGGGCTCTCGAGCAGTACTTC
.	many	TRBV20-1	TRBJ1-6	CSADTGRDSPLHF	TGCAGTGCTGATACAGGCAGGGATTCACCCCTCCACTTT
.	few	TRBV4-1	TRBJ1-1	CASSAGHSNTEAFF	TGCGCCAGCAGCGCGGGACACTCGAACACTGAAGCTTTCTTT
.	.	TRBV7-9	TRBJ2-5	CASSLQGSSGETQYF	TGTGCCAGCAGCCTACAGGGATCTTCGGGGGAGACCCAGTACTTC
TRBD1	.	TRBV4-2	TRBJ1-2	CASSRAGTGESGGYTF	TGTGCCAGCAGCCGAGCCGGGACAGGGGAGAGTGGTGGCTACACCTTC
.	many	TRBV12-3/TRBV12-4	TRBJ2-2	CASSRRQYTGELFF	TGTGCCAGCAGTCGTAGACAGTACACCGGGGAGCTGTTTTTT